Listed here is a single T cell receptor beta chain. This clone was picked up one time. No antigen is known for it. The input lacks base qualities; no much larger clone sits a single base away. Relative to germline, V is missing 5 bases and J is missing 0 bases, with 3 bases of the junction outside any gene match. CDR1 LNHDA and CDR2 SQIVND are derived from the germline V gene (reference sequence). CDR3 length: 16 amino acids, cysteine to phenylalanine. The DNA shown is the 48-base CDR3, in frame from base 1. The trial excluded patients who had a history of autoimmune disease or were on systemic immunosuppression. Peripheral blood for TCR sequencing was collected from all dose cohorts at baseline, on cycle 4 day 1, and on cycle 7 day 1. Samples came from an open-label, multicenter, first-in-human phase I dose-escalation trial of ivuxolimab. Adults with locally advanced or metastatic melanoma, renal cell carcinoma, hepatocellular carcinoma or head and neck squamous cell carcinoma were enrolled in the trial. Before TCR sequencing, CD4+ T cells and CD8+ T cells from peripheral blood were sorted into separate populations.

This sample stems from a study of OX40 agonist ivuxolimab in advanced cancers. The study in broad terms: Ivuxolimab was an agonistic, fully human IgG2 monoclonal antibody directed against OX40 (CD134), a costimulatory receptor. Partial responses occurred in three dose-escalation patients, of whom one had hepatocellular carcinoma and two had cutaneous melanoma. A male proportion of around 83% and a mean age of approximately 60 years, ranging from about 23 to 79, were recorded for the dose-escalation cohort. The purpose of peripheral TCRbeta sequencing was to test whether ivuxolimab changed TCR sequence diversity and led to clonal T-cell expansion. Patients were allowed to have had prior anti-PD-1, anti-PD-L1 or anti-CTLA-4 therapy, and around 41% of the dose-escalation patients had previously received checkpoint inhibitors. Intravenous ivuxolimab was administered to patients every 2 weeks at six dose levels: 0.01, 0.1, 0.3, 1.5, 3 and 10 mg/kg. The paper reports the monotherapy dose-escalation portion (N of about 47 patients) of the phase I ivuxolimab trial. Of the roughly 53 patients in dose escalation, around 20 had hepatocellular carcinoma, about 15 had melanoma, 9 had renal cell carcinoma and 9 had head and neck cancer. What the study reported, not specific to this receptor: The antigen specificity of the clonally expanded peripheral T cells was not determined. At doses of 0.1 to 3.0 mg/kg, clonal expansion of both CD4+ and CD8+ T cells in blood was seen between baseline and week 6. In the 0.1-3.0 mg/kg groups, partial responders had among the lowest normalized peripheral clonal expansion, particularly in CD8+ T cells. After ivuxolimab, more expanded clones were found on average in CD8+ T cells than in CD4+ T cells. Low levels of normalized T-cell clonal expansion were also seen in some patients who did not respond.

Genomic DNA was isolated from the sorted cells so that the TCRbeta CDR3 region could be sequenced. The immunoSEQ Assay was used to sequence the TCRbeta CDR3 regions. TCRdb holds this immuneACCESS table with in-frame rearrangements only. Some clones are missing; in checked studies, unresolved V genes explain under half, and the rest has no known cause. The sample contains about 64,000 clones, around 89% of them found a single time. The top ten clones comprise roughly 0.67% of the sample. The rearranged segments are TRBV19 and TRBJ2-7; the central 14 bases match TRBD2. The specimen was CD4+ or CD8+ T cells sorted from blood, collected in a trial of the OX40 agonist ivuxolimab. The TCR comes from an adult with an advanced solid tumor such as melanoma, head and neck, liver or kidney cancer. The nucleotide sequence is given as TGTGCCAGTAGTCTCGGGACTAGCGGGAGCTCCTACGAGCAGTACTTC. Translated, it reads CASSLGTSGSSYEQYF.